This passage covers 8 T cell receptor beta chains from one sample sequenced in a study of blood T cell repertoires in COVID-19. Assay used: immunoSEQ multiplex PCR; TCRdb lists only in-frame clones, some missing. Here the sample spans approximately 68,000 clones, under 85% being singletons. The sequenced sample was peripheral blood. These receptors all stem from a woman in her forties or fifties with acute or convalescent COVID-19.

V gene TRBV24-1 combines with J gene TRBJ2-1; D remains unclear. There are 13 residues in the CDR3. Germline V gene data show CDR1 as KGHDR and CDR2 as SFDVKD. The V end was cut by 10 bases, the J end by 5 bases, with 14 bases between. CDR3 sequence reads: CATAESAHNEQFF. As DNA, the CDR3 is TGTGCCACTGCGGAGAGCGCCCACAATGAGCAGTTCTTC.

This chain joins TRBV24-1 and TRBJ2-2, with 7 bases fitting TRBD2. The CDR3 extends over 15 amino acids. CDR1 is KGHDR, CDR2 SFDVKD, per germline. Trimming took 9 bases from V and 1 from J; bases not matched to a gene: 7. CDR3 in amino acids: CATGHAGENTGELFF. CDR3 DNA sequence: TGTGCCACCGGTCACGCGGGAGAGAACACCGGGGAGCTGTTTTTT.

The chain recombines TRBV7-9 with TRBJ2-5, with 13 bases lining up with TRBD2. The CDR3 is made up of 18 amino acids. The V gene's germline CDR1 is SEHNR and CDR2 FQNEAQ (reference sequence). V gave up 1 base and J gave up 1 base; unmatched junction bases: 6. This CDR3 is CASSLGGLAGWAQETQYF. CDR3 nucleotide sequence: TGTGCCAGCAGCTTAGGGGGACTAGCGGGATGGGCCCAAGAGACCCAGTACTTC.

This chain connects TRBV11-2 to TRBJ2-1; TRBD2 matches at 12 bases. Germline V gene data show CDR1 as SGHAT and CDR2 as FQNNGV. The CDR3 has 15 amino acids. The V and J ends lost 4 bases and 6 bases, in that order; junction bases with no gene match: 4. CDR3 in amino acids: CASSSPTSGGNEQFF. The CDR3 nucleotides are TGTGCCAGCAGCTCCCCGACTAGCGGGGGCAATGAGCAGTTCTTC.

The chain links TRBV7-2 to TRBJ1-5; TRBD1 might be the D (5 bases). The CDR3 extends over 15 amino acids. V was cut by 4 bases and J by 4 bases, with 14 bases left in between. Germline CDR1 is SGHTA and CDR2 is FQGNSA. CDR3 protein: CASSYQWGENQPQHF. The CDR3 nucleotides read TGTGCCAGCAGCTATCAATGGGGGGAGAATCAGCCCCAGCATTTT.

The chain joins TRBV3-1 (or the pseudogene TRBV3-2) to TRBJ2-7, with 9 bases lining up with TRBD2. This CDR3 comprises 15 residues. CDR1 is LGHDT, CDR2 YNNKEL, per germline (reference sequence). V lost 4 bases and J lost 5; bases outside the gene matches: 9. CDR3 bases: TGTGCCAGCAGCCCATCCGGGACTAGCTACCACGAGCAGTACTTC. Its translation is CASSPSGTSYHEQYF.

V usage is TRBV5-1 and J usage is TRBJ2-1; 11 nucleotides match TRBD2. J lost 11 bases, V lost 4 bases, and 11 bases had no gene match. From germline, CDR1 is SGHRS and CDR2 YFSETQ. CDR3 length: 15 amino acids. CDR3 bases: TGCGCCAGCAGCACCGGGACTAGCGGACCAAATAAGCAGTTCTTC. As protein: CASSTGTSGPNKQFF.

This rearrangement joins TRBV5-6 to TRBJ2-4; the match to TRBD2 covers 9 bases. Losses at the gene ends were 4 bases for V and 0 bases for J; bases not matched to a gene: 11. Germline V gene data show CDR1 as SGHDT and CDR2 as YYEEEE. The CDR3 is 18 residues long. The CDR3, as DNA: TGTGCCAGCAGCAGCGGGGGTAGCGGGGGCCTAGCCAAAAACATTCAGTACTTC. Its translation is CASSSGGSGGLAKNIQYF. The whole variable domain, remainder taken from reference TRBV5-6 and TRBJ2-4, is DAGVTQSPTHLIKTRGQQVTLRCSPKSGHDTVSWYQQALGQGPQFIFQYYEEEERQRGNFPDRFSGHQFPNYSSELNVNALLLGDSALYLCASSSGGSGGLAKNIQYFGAGTRLSVL.